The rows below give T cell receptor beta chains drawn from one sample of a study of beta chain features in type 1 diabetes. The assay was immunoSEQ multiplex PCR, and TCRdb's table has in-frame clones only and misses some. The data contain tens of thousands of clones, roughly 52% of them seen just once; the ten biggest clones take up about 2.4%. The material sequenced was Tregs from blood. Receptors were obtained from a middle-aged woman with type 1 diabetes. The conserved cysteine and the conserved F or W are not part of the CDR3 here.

ASSQEGDLGYGYT | TRBV4-3
ASSPRAGSGANVLT | TRBV11-3
ASSPGGLFTGELF | TRBV28
ASSLRDRGTYEQY | TRBV7-2
ASSPYRGRTNEKLF | TRBV28
ASSPTGSEQY | TRBV18
ASSSGQGYGYT | TRBV5-1
ASSSDRVNSPLH | TRBV5-1
ASSSRAGGTEAF | TRBV25-1
SAGTLGGYT | TRBV29-1
ASTPGQSYGYT | TRBV7-9
ASNPGQGYGYT | TRBV6-5
ASSQVDRENTEAF | TRBV4-2
ASSQVPNTEAF | TRBV4-1
ASSLTGVDGYT | TRBV5-1
ASSAGRSNQPQH | TRBV4-3
ASSETGSYGYT | TRBV6-1
ASARNQVYGYT | TRBV27
ASSPITPGTEAF | TRBV6-1
ASRFDRSGANVLT | TRBV5-4
ASSEWLARETQY | TRBV25-1
ASNPGGYGYT | TRBV2
ASSLRLSLAGNEQF | TRBV7-2
ASSATSAQETQY | TRBV7-3
ASSYGGPTETQY | TRBV28
ASSDRGQGAKTQY | TRBV25-1
ASSEWASGPRDEQY | TRBV2
ASSFKTGELF | TRBV5-1
ASSLRDNVAF | TRBV5-4
SAADSNSNQPQH | TRBV29-1
ASSENGLRNEKLF | TRBV2
ASSPQAGPYNEQF | TRBV11-2
ASSQGPGGGTDTQY | TRBV4-2
ASSRGSFNSPLH | TRBV6-5
ASSGGGTYNEQF | TRBV9
ASSWDRGGGYT | TRBV5-1
ASSFRTVQETQY | TRBV7-9
ASIPPGPEGYGYT | TRBV6-1
ASSDTYTEAF | TRBV19
ASLAGGYNEQF | TRBV6-1